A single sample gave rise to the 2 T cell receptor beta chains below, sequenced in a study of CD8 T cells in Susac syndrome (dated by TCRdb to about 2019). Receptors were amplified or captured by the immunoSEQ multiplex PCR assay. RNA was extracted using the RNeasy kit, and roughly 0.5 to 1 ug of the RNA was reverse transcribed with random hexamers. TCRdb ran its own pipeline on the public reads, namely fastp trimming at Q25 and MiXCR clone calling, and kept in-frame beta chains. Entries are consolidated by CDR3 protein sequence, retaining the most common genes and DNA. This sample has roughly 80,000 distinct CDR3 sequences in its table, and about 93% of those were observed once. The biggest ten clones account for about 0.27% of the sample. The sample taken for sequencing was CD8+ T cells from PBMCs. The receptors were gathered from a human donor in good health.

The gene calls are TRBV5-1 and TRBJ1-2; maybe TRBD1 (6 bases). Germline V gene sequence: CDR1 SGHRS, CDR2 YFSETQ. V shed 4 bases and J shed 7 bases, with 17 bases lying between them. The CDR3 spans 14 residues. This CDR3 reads CASSLYRGGAGYTF. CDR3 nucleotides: TGCGCCAGCAGCCTATACCGTGGGGGGGCTGGCTACACCTTC.

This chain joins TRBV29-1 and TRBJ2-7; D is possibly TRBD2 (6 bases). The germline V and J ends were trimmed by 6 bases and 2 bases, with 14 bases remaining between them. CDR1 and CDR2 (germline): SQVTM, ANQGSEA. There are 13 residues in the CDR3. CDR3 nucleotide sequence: TGCAGCGTGGGGACTGCTCGACCCTACGAGCAGTACTTC. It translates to CSVGTARPYEQYF.